This T cell receptor beta chain was documented in a study of blood T cell repertoires in COVID-19. Unmatched junction bases numbered 3, after V lost 7 bases and J lost 4 bases. This CDR3 is built from 13 residues. The germline CDR1 and CDR2 sequences are MDHEN and SYDVKM. The table lists this clone with a count of one. Sequenced by immunoSEQ multiplex PCR; TCRdb stores in-frame clones only, minus some. The data show tens of thousands of clones, about nine tenths seen once. The sequencing input was peripheral blood. The TCR was taken from a man between 60 and 70 years old with active COVID-19. The gene calls are TRBV28 and TRBJ2-1; 8 nucleotides align to TRBD2. The CDR3 protein is CASTSGPYNEQFF. The CDR3 DNA reads as TGTGCCAGCACTAGCGGGCCGTACAATGAGCAGTTCTTC.